This T cell receptor beta chain was sequenced for a study of blood T cell repertoires in COVID-19. Study context: Acute and convalescent COVID-19 samples came from the United States, Italy and Spain.

In the authors' methods: Amplified reference gene primers provided the basis for estimating nucleated cell counts. This table comes from immunoSEQ multiplex PCR, and its TCRdb copy is limited to in-frame clones, with some not included. The V and J calls and clone size were taken over from that table, and D and trimming were inferred from the DNA. The sample has around 110,000 clones, about four fifths seen once. Germline trimming cut 3 bases from V and 0 bases from J; bases unmatched to any gene: 6. This CDR3 is 17 amino acids long. The V gene's germline CDR1 is SGHTA and CDR2 FQGTGA. Individuals aged about 18 to 89 years were recruited from about two dozen US areas.

The source material was PBMCs or T cells enriched from blood (not recorded which). This receptor was identified in a woman aged 25 to 39 who had recovered from COVID-19. The gene calls are TRBV7-3 and TRBJ1-3; the match to TRBD1 covers 9 bases. The CDR3, as DNA: TGTGCCAGCAGCTTGAATGACAGGGGGATCTCTGGAAACACCATATATTTT. It is translated as CASSLNDRGISGNTIYF. The full variable domain, its missing parts supplied by reference TRBV7-3 and TRBJ1-3, is GAGVSQTPSNKVTEKGKYVELRCDPISGHTALYWYRQSLGQGPEFLIYFQGTGAADDSGLPNDRFFAVRPEGSVSTLKIQRTERGDSAVYLCASSLNDRGISGNTIYFGEGSWLTVV.